A single sample is the source of the 3 T cell receptor beta chains below, sequenced in a study of blood T cell repertoires in COVID-19. Here immunoSEQ multiplex PCR was the method, and the copy in TCRdb shows in-frame clones only, minus some. The sample holds approximately 28,000 clones, around two thirds seen once. The sequencing sample was made of peripheral blood. All receptors derive from a man in his 60s with active or convalescent COVID-19.

V is TRBV10-3 and J is TRBJ2-2, with TRBD1 matching 7 bases. This CDR3 contains 13 residues. CDR1 is ENHRY and CDR2 is SYGVKD in the germline V gene. J lost 6 bases, V lost 8 bases, and 6 bases had no gene match. The CDR3 sequence is CAIGRQGSGELFF. CDR3 sequence (DNA): TGTGCCATCGGGAGACAGGGATCCGGGGAGCTGTTTTTT.

V usage is TRBV11-2 and J usage is TRBJ2-5; the D gene is possibly TRBD2 (6 bases). CDR3 length equals 16 residues. V lost 1 base and J 3 bases, leaving 15 bases between the germline ends. CDR1 SGHAT and CDR2 FQNNGV come from the germline V gene. CDR3 region: CASSLVTIGREETQYF. The CDR3 DNA reads TGTGCCAGCAGCTTAGTCACGATCGGGAGAGAAGAGACCCAGTACTTC.

The chain carries TRBV12-3 or TRBV12-4 and TRBJ2-1, with TRBD2 identical over 8 bases. CDR3 size: 13 residues. V shed 8 bases, J shed 0 bases, and the junction held 0 bases outside the gene matches. CDR3 residues: CASGTSSYNEQFF. The CDR3 DNA reads TGTGCCAGCGGGACTAGCTCCTACAATGAGCAGTTCTTC.